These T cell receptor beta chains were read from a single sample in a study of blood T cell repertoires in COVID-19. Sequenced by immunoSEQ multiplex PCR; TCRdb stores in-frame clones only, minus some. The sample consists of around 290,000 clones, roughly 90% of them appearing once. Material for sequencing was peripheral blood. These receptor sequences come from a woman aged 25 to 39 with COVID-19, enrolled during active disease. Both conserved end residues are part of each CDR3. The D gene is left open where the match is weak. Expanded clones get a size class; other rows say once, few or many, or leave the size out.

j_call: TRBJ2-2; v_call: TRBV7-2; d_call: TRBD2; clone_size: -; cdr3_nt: TGTGCCAGCAGCCCATCTAGCGGGAGAGGGGAGCTGTTTTTT; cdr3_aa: CASSPSSGRGELFF
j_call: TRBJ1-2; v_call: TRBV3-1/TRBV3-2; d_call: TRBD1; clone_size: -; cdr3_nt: TGTGCCAGCAGCCACCTAGGGACAGGCGACTATGGCTACACCTTC; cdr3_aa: CASSHLGTGDYGYTF
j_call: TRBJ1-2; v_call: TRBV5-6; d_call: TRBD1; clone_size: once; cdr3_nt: TGTGCCAGCAATCTGGGACAGGGGATCTATGGCTACACCTTC; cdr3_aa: CASNLGQGIYGYTF
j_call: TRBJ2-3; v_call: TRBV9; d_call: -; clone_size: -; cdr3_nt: TGTGCCAGCAGCTCACTCACAGATACGCAGTATTTT; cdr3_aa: CASSSLTDTQYF
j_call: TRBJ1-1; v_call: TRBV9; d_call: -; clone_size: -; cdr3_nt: TGTGCCAGCAGCCCCCGGGCTGGTCGGGGGACTGAAGCTTTCTTT; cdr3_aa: CASSPRAGRGTEAFF
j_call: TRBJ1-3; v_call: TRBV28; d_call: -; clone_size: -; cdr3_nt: TGTGCCAGCAGTTTCGGCAGGTACTCTGGAAACACCATATATTTT; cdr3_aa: CASSFGRYSGNTIYF
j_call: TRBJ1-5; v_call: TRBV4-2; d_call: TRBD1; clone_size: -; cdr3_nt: TGTGCCAGCAGCCAAGTAGGGGGCGCGGAGCCCCAGCATTTT; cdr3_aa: CASSQVGGAEPQHF
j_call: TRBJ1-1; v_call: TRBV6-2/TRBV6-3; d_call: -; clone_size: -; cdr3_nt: TGTGCCAGCAGTTTTTTAAAGGCGGTCAGCACTGAAGCTTTCTTT; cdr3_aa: CASSFLKAVSTEAFF
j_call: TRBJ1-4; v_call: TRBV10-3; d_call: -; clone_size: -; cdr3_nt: TGTGCCATCAGTGAGGGGGCCACTAATGAAAAACTGTTTTTT; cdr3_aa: CAISEGATNEKLFF
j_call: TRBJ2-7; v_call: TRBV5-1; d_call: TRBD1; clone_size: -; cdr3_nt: TGCGCCAGCAGCTTGGCCGGGCAGGGGGTAATCTACGAGCAGTACTTC; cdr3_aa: CASSLAGQGVIYEQYF
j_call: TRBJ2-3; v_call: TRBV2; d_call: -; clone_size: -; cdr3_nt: TGTGCCAGCAGGGGAGCATACACAGATACGCAGTATTTT; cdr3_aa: CASRGAYTDTQYF
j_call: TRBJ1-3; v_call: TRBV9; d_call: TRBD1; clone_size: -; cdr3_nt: TGTGCCAGCAGCAAACAGGGGTCTGGAAACACCATATATTTT; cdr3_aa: CASSKQGSGNTIYF
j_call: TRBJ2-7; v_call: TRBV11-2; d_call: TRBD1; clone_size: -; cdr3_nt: TGTGCCAGCAGCCCCCCGGCCCAGGGGGCTAAGTACTTC; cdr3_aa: CASSPPAQGAKYF
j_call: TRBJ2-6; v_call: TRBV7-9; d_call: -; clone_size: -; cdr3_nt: TGTGCCAGCAGCCCCATTCCAGGGCCCGGGGCCAACGTCCTGACTTTC; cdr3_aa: CASSPIPGPGANVLTF